The 16 T cell receptor beta chains below come from one sample, sequenced in a study of blood T cell repertoires in COVID-19. Some clones are missing from TCRdb's copy, which holds only in-frame ones; the method was immunoSEQ multiplex PCR. The sample carries about 300,000 clones, approximately 88% recorded once. The sample was peripheral blood. These receptors came from a woman in her 30s who had recovered from COVID-19.

The chain uses TRBV5-1 and TRBJ2-2; no clear D. This CDR3 has 14 amino acids. The germline V gene has CDR1 SGHRS and CDR2 YFSETQ. The V and J ends lost 5 bases and 1 base respectively, with 9 bases between them. CDR3 residues: CASRAQLNTGELFF. In DNA form, the CDR3 reads TGCGCCAGCAGAGCACAGTTGAACACCGGGGAGCTGTTTTTT.

The V gene is TRBV6-5, the J gene TRBJ2-5; D may be TRBD1 (5 bases). V was cut by 8 bases and J by 7 bases, with 11 bases left in between. The length of the CDR3 is 11 residues. Per the germline V gene, CDR1 is MNHEY and CDR2 is SVGAGI. As DNA, the CDR3 is TGTGCCAGCTCCAGGGAAGGGACCCAGTACTTC. Encoded protein: CASSREGTQYF.

The rearrangement uses TRBV30 and TRBJ1-3; D perhaps matches TRBD1 (5 bases). This CDR3 comprises 13 residues. Germline CDR1 GTSNPN, CDR2 SVGIG (reference sequence). The V and J ends lost 5 bases and 8 bases respectively, with 16 bases between them. In DNA, the CDR3 is TGTGCCTGGGGCGTGGGGCCAAGGGACACCATATATTTT. This translates into CAWGVGPRDTIYF.

The CDR3 sequence: CASSLEPSNTGELFF. CDR3 bases: TGCGCCAGCAGCTTGGAGCCCTCGAACACCGGGGAGCTGTTTTTT. The V gene is TRBV5-1, the J gene TRBJ2-2; unclear D gene. The CDR3 is 15 amino acids. V shed 0 bases and J shed 0 bases, with 6 bases lying between them. Per germline, CDR1 SGHRS and CDR2 YFSETQ.

The rearrangement uses TRBV2 and TRBJ1-1; TRBD1 might be the D (5 bases). V lost 1 base to trimming and J lost 4 bases, with 16 bases between them. The germline V gene encodes CDR1 SNHLY and CDR2 FYNNEI. The CDR3 spans 16 residues. The CDR3 coding sequence is TGTGCCAGCAGTGAAGGCTTTGGGCAGGGAGGCACTGAAGCTTTCTTT. Its protein product is CASSEGFGQGGTEAFF.

The chain employs TRBV2 and TRBJ1-4; maybe TRBD1 (5 bases). V lost 5 bases and J lost 6, with 13 bases in between. The CDR3 extends over 14 amino acids. Germline CDR1 is SNHLY and CDR2 is FYNNEI. DNA for the CDR3: TGTGCCAGCAGTCTCGACAGTCGGTATGAAAAACTGTTTTTT. This gives the protein CASSLDSRYEKLFF.

The chain employs TRBV7-2 and TRBJ2-3, with TRBD2 matching over 9 bases. The CDR3 loop spans 16 amino acids. Per the germline V gene, CDR1 is SGHTA and CDR2 is FQGNSA. The V and J ends lost 3 bases and 4 bases, in that order; junction bases with no gene match: 8. DNA of the CDR3: TGTGCCAGCAGCTTCGCGGGGGGGGGATTGGCAGATACGCAGTATTTT. Translating it yields CASSFAGGGLADTQYF. The complete variable domain, with remaining parts taken from reference TRBV7-2 and TRBJ2-3, reads GAGVSQSPSNKVTEKGKDVELRCDPISGHTALYWYRQSLGQGLEFLIYFQGNSAPDKSGLPSDRFSAERTGGSVSTLTIQRTQQEDSAVYLCASSFAGGGLADTQYFGPGTRLTVL.

V is TRBV28 and J is TRBJ2-2; no firm D call. The CDR3 extends over 16 amino acids. Germline-derived CDR1 and CDR2 are MDHEN and SYDVKM. V was trimmed by 6 bases and J by 2 bases, leaving 16 bases between them. The CDR3 bases are TGTGCCAGCAGGTCACTCCCATTCCCTAACACCGGGGAGCTGTTTTTT. Its translation is CASRSLPFPNTGELFF. Combining the CDR3 with reference TRBV28 and TRBJ2-2 gives the whole variable domain DVKVTQSSRYLVKRTGEKVFLECVQDMDHENMFWYRQDPGLGLRLIYFSYDVKMKEKGDIPEGYSVSREKKERFSLILESASTNQTSMYLCASRSLPFPNTGELFFGEGSRLTVL.

This CDR3 reads CASSLSGGTTYEQYF. CDR3 nucleotides: TGTGCCAGCAGCCTCAGCGGGGGGACCACCTACGAGCAGTACTTC. This chain links TRBV3-1 (or the pseudogene TRBV3-2) with TRBJ2-7, with TRBD2 identical over 9 bases. This CDR3 is 15 amino acids long. Germline CDR1 and CDR2: LGHDT and YNNKEL (reference sequence). With 4 bases clipped from V and 2 bases from J, the junction kept 6 bases outside the gene matches.

This rearrangement joins TRBV28 to TRBJ1-5; D is unresolved. Looked up from germline, CDR1 is MDHEN and CDR2 is SYDVKM. This CDR3 has 13 amino acids. The V end lost 3 bases, the J end lost 5 bases, and 8 bases lay between the germline ends. In nucleotides, the CDR3 is TGTGCCAGCAGTTTTCCCCTCGATCAGCCCCAGCATTTT. Residues: CASSFPLDQPQHF. The full variable domain, with the rest looked up from reference TRBV28 and TRBJ1-5, is DVKVTQSSRYLVKRTGEKVFLECVQDMDHENMFWYRQDPGLGLRLIYFSYDVKMKEKGDIPEGYSVSREKKERFSLILESASTNQTSMYLCASSFPLDQPQHFGDGTRLSIL.

The chain joins TRBV6-5 to TRBJ2-7; 9 bases are shared with TRBD2. The CDR3 consists of 14 residues. The ends lost 5 bases at V and 5 bases at J; junction bases unmatched: 7. Germline CDR1 reads MNHEY; CDR2 reads SVGAGI. The CDR3 spells CASSPTGLADEQYF. CDR3 coding DNA: TGTGCCAGCAGTCCCACGGGACTAGCAGACGAGCAGTACTTC.

This clone was seen just once. J is TRBJ2-3 and V is TRBV9, with D tentatively TRBD1 (5 bases). The CDR3 totals 13 residues. V was clipped by 7 bases and J by 5 bases, with 14 bases between them. Germline assignment: CDR1 SGDLS and CDR2 YYNGEE. The CDR3 bases are TGTGCCAGCCGTTTTCTAGGGGAAGATACGCAGTATTTT. Residues: CASRFLGEDTQYF.

The gene calls are TRBV19 and TRBJ2-7; D is undetermined. The CDR3 length is 13 residues. With 5 bases removed from V and 1 base from J, the gap between germline ends came to 9 bases. Looked up from germline, CDR1 is LNHDA and CDR2 is SQIVND (reference sequence). CDR3 DNA sequence: TGTGCCAGTAGTTCCACGGGTTCCTACGAGCAGTACTTC. Encoded protein: CASSSTGSYEQYF.

The genes are TRBV7-2 and TRBJ2-3; 9 bases agree with TRBD1. The CDR3 consists of 16 residues. Per germline, CDR1 SGHTA and CDR2 FQGNSA. Losses at the gene ends were 0 bases for V and 5 bases for J; bases not matched to a gene: 6. The CDR3 DNA reads as TGTGCCAGCAGCTTAGCCGGGACAGGGATAGGAGATACGCAGTATTTT. This translates into CASSLAGTGIGDTQYF.

This chain uses TRBV7-9 with TRBJ2-7, with TRBD2 identical over 14 bases. J gave up 3 bases and V 5 bases, and 3 bases lay outside the gene matches. Germline-derived CDR1 and CDR2 are SEHNR and FQNEAQ (reference sequence). CDR3 length: 15 residues. CDR3 DNA sequence: TGTGCCAGCAGCACGACTAGCGGGGGGGACTACGAGCAGTACTTC. Amino acid sequence: CASSTTSGGDYEQYF.

The rearrangement joins TRBV6-5 to TRBJ1-5, with 10 bases identical to TRBD1. V shed 6 bases and J 10 bases; nucleotides not matched to a gene: 12. Per the germline V gene, CDR1 is MNHEY and CDR2 is SVGAGI. The CDR3 consists of 15 residues. The CDR3 loop is CASRRTGGVYSPQHF. The CDR3 DNA sequence: TGTGCCAGCAGGAGGACAGGGGGAGTTTATAGTCCCCAGCATTTT.